This T cell receptor (beta chain) came from a study of blood T cell repertoires in COVID-19. Measured with immunoSEQ multiplex PCR; TCRdb has only the in-frame clones, and not every one. The data hold more than 250,000 clones, with 88% observed a single time. Looked up from germline, CDR1 is LGHNA and CDR2 is YSLEER. The CDR3 totals 18 residues. Trimming took 4 bases from V and 1 from J; bases not matched to a gene: 13. This rearrangement joins TRBV4-3 to TRBJ2-5, with 9 bases lining up with TRBD2. Source material: PBMCs or T cells enriched from blood (not recorded which). This sequence originates from a woman in her thirties or forties with acute COVID-19. The chain's CDR3 is CASSPMGAGGPLQETQYF. Here the CDR3 DNA reads TGCGCCAGCAGCCCGATGGGGGCGGGAGGGCCTCTCCAAGAGACCCAGTACTTC.